The present entry profiles one T cell receptor beta chain with its context. No cognate antigen has been identified for it. The record has no base qualities; no much larger clone is one base away. V is pared back by 5 bases and J by 6 bases, with 20 bases lying between the germline termini. Reading from cysteine to phenylalanine, the CDR3 counts 16 amino acids. Only CDR3 DNA is held: 48 bases, read in frame from base 1. The CDR1 and CDR2 encoded by the germline V gene (reference sequence) are SEHNR and FQNEAQ. This specimen belongs to a study of cytomegalovirus exposure and HLA in healthy donors (dated by TCRdb to 2015 to 2018). Notes on the research overall: An earlier analysis of some 600 of the donors reported about 260 Gb of sequence data and 95 million to 130 million unique TCR beta sequences obtained from 150 million to 200 million T cells. An early release that covered about 600 HLA-typed donors contained about 300 gigabases of sequencing data and approximately 85 million unique TCR sequences. Of the roughly 400 genotyped donors, 81% fell in the genetic ancestry cluster associated with self-reported Caucasian donors. The study was designed to test whether signatures of past pathogen exposure could be identified by cataloging public T cell receptors. The T cell repertoires of around 730 subjects were profiled by immunosequencing and related to cytomegalovirus serostatus. Along with the approximately 700-subject first cohort, a separate validation cohort of more than 90 different subjects was used. To predict cytomegalovirus infection status, the study combined high-throughput TCR immunosequencing, statistical association of individual TCRs with disease status, and machine learning. A later analysis re-examined previously published TCR beta repertoires from just over 650 donors and added high-resolution HLA genotyping to investigate patterns of TCR occurrence. Rather than drawing on any new phenotypic data, the later analysis identified candidate immune exposures from TCR beta sequences and the way those sequences occurred across donors. In an earlier analysis of 587 of the donors, high-throughput TCR beta sequencing was used to judge whether each TCR beta V gene segment behaved as functional or pseudogenic. Donor age, sex, ethnicity and CMV serostatus were collected together with the repertoire data. A later genetic analysis used genome-wide SNP genotypes for about 55% of the 666 donors, treating that subset as a discovery cohort. Every repertoire in the discovery cohort had been generated on one and the same sequencing platform. Class I and class II HLA loci were covered by the typing at four-digit resolution. The number of typed donors differed by locus: about 620-640 for A, B, C, DRB1 and DQB1; approximately 520 for DQA1; 600 to 610 for DPA1; and 450 to 480 for DPB1. About five DR-DQ haplotypes were handled as single units for association and clustering, since linkage in the cohort was strong. Among roughly 370 genotyped donors of the cohort, an average of around 240,000 unique TCR beta nucleotide sequences were sequenced per donor, roughly 20% of them non-productive. General findings and caveats noted by the study authors: In a later analysis, TCR association rates were found to vary across HLA loci, with the most associated TCRs seen for DRB1 alleles and the fewest for HLA-C alleles. Most CMV-associated TCR beta chains appeared to be HLA-restricted in a later analysis, and the HLA associations seemed to be driven largely by CMV exposure. In vitro tests confirmed that three of the cytomegalovirus-associated TCR beta chains recognize cytomegalovirus antigens. A later analysis associated about 17,000 TCR beta sequences with specific HLA alleles at a false discovery rate of 0.05. A later analysis found that HLA-associated TCR beta chains were more clonally expanded and had lower generation probabilities than equally common non-associated chains. The study listed 150 to 200 TCR beta chains as associated with cytomegalovirus. A later genetic analysis reported fewer N-insertions in productive TCRs among donors in an Asian-associated ancestry cluster than the roughly 690-donor mean. In this cohort, only TCR beta chains were sequenced, and detectable features were limited by the absence of alpha or paired-chain data. Linkage disequilibrium might explain the correlated functional status among segregating V segments, but an unknown experimental factor could not be excluded. It was suggested by the authors that the approach could potentially be generalized to other disease states and immunological phenotypes. V-gene and J-gene trimming of TCR beta chains was associated with a missense DCLRE1C variant in a later genetic analysis, and the association was replicated in an independent cohort. A group of highly shared sequence variants was considered likely to be a technical artifact of the sequencing pipeline. The 87-base-pair reads could not distinguish some IMGT-functional V segments, including TRBV6-2 and TRBV6-3, so those segments were excluded. Across donors, most TCR sequences were observed very rarely, whereas some public TCRs were present in many individuals. In an earlier analysis of fewer than 700 of the donors, most TCR beta V segments appeared in productive rearrangements about 87% or about 30% of the time, broadly matching IMGT annotations. In both the original and validation cohorts, the classifier was reported to diagnose cytomegalovirus status with high specificity and sensitivity. Assigning TCR associations to individual alleles was difficult when HLA alleles, especially DR and DQ, strongly co-occurred. Roughly uniform sequencing depth across donors was assumed in presence/absence analyses, although this assumption may not hold. Fewer than 20 rarely observed V segments, including chromosome 9 orphons, were excluded from the earlier analysis of approximately 500 of the donors because counts were too low. HLA typing was unavailable for some donors at each locus, so association tests used only the typed subset. A further reported finding was that TCR beta sequences accurately predicted the HLA-A and HLA-B alleles for most subjects in the first cohort. Several of the top co-occurrence clusters appeared to be linked to parvovirus B19, influenza, CMV and Epstein-Barr virus, according to a later analysis. CMV serostatus was the only immune exposure information available for the cohort.

Libraries came from the immunoSEQ multiplex PCR assay. For the multiplex PCR, a mixture combining 60 forward primers for TCR Vbeta segments and 13 reverse primers for TCR Jbeta segments was used. The CDR3 region of rearranged TCR beta genes was amplified from genomic DNA by a multiplex PCR assay. Amplified TCR beta libraries were sequenced as 87-base-pair reads on the Illumina HiSeq System. The authors' pipeline ran thus. In a later analysis, roughly 80 million unique TCR beta chains were counted across the roughly 670 repertoires, and roughly 10 million of these chains were shared by at least two donors. A nearest-neighbor algorithm error-corrected the raw reads and collapsed the reads into unique sequences, merging closely related sequences to remove PCR and sequencing errors. CDR3 sequences were aligned to IMGT reference sequences to assign V, D and J gene segments. Each retained sequence needed at least a six-nucleotide match to both a V gene segment and a J gene segment. A rearrangement was called productive if the CDR3 had no stop codons and remained in frame with V and J, and every other rearrangement was called non-productive. Following IMGT convention, CDR3 was defined as the stretch from the second conserved V-encoded cysteine up to the conserved J-encoded phenylalanine. In an earlier analysis of roughly 580 of the donors, sequences lacking an unambiguous match to a single V gene segment were excluded. An earlier analysis of 550 to 650 of the donors classified V segments as functional when productive rearrangements were above 56.7% and as segregating when the standard deviation between donors was above 5%. To diagnose cytomegalovirus status from the catalog of TCR beta chain sequences, a statistical classification framework was built. In a later analysis, V and J genes were assigned by comparing TCR nucleotide sequences against IMGT/GENE-DB human TR gene sequences. In a later analysis, CDR3 sequences and most-parsimonious VDJ recombination scenarios were assigned using the TCRdist pipeline. In a later analysis, every TCR beta chain was defined by the combination of its CDR3 amino acid sequence and its V-gene family, and reads without a unique V-gene family were dropped. A later analysis removed 500 to 600 highly shared, low-generation-probability nucleotide sequences to deal with suspected cross-contamination and a sequencing artifact. In a later analysis, a clonal expansion index was calculated for each public chain from normalized within-repertoire ranks of inferred template counts. A later analysis computed generation probabilities with a VDJ recombination model fitted to out-of-frame rearrangements, and checked the results against IGoR. A later analysis scored TCR-TCR, TCR-HLA and TCR-CMV co-occurrence with hypergeometric tests, applying a repertoire-size bias correction to TCR pairs. False discovery rates were estimated in a later analysis by permuting HLA or CMV assignments 20 times. A later analysis grouped co-occurring TCRs with DBSCAN, adding TCRdist sequence similarity when clustering within HLA-allele-positive subsets. Co-occurrence clustering excluded repertoires with fewer than 30,000 or more than 120,000 public chains, plus five with anomalous nucleotide sharing. This immuneACCESS table, as held by TCRdb, lists in-frame sequences with V and J called but not all clones. Of the missing ones, under half trace to an unresolved V gene in checked studies; the others have no known cause. The DNA was the basis for D and trimming; V, J and clone size are from that table. Counted in this sample were roughly 180,000 clones; 60% to 85% of them appeared once. Jointly, the top ten make up 0.6% to 0.95% of the sample.

The cohort was made up of approximately 700 healthy bone marrow donors. Cohort members were all nominally healthy when sampled, although unrecorded immune exposures were likely present. The donor tested CMV seronegative and was one of the 352 seronegative cohort members. Each donor provided a peripheral blood sample, and peripheral blood mononuclear cells were used for TCR beta sequencing. The Qiagen DNeasy Blood Extraction Kit was used to extract genomic DNA from the blood cell samples. The V and J genes are TRBV7-9 and TRBJ2-1; TRBD2 is perhaps the D gene, given 5 matching bases. Sequencing input: PBMCs. The receptor was isolated from a female donor in good health and CMV-seronegative. CDR3 sequence: CASSPRGTLGGNEQFF. The nucleotides are TGTGCCAGCAGCCCACGCGGTACGCTAGGAGGCAATGAGCAGTTCTTC.